This TCR beta chain was captured by sequencing in a study of shared clonotypes between healthy human individuals. Study details: Each donor's CD8 memory used one plate, CD8 naive two, each CD4 subset three.

The CDR3 has 15 residues. V was trimmed by 6 bases and J by 3 bases, leaving 18 bases between them. The germline V gene has CDR1 MNHNS and CDR2 SASEGT. The authors distributed each subset's genomic DNA evenly over several immunoSEQ plates. Authors' analysis steps: Without quality scores, immunoSEQ junctional reads could not be filtered like full-length reads. Assay used: immunoSEQ multiplex PCR; TCRdb lists only in-frame clones, some missing. V and J calls and clone size are as listed in that table; D and trimming were resolved from the DNA. In the table there are 950,000 to 1,300,000 clones, more than 60% of which are singletons.

V usage is TRBV6-1 and J usage is TRBJ2-7; D is uncertain. This receptor was obtained from a young man in good health. The sample was memory CD4+ T cells sorted from blood. Described subset: CD45RA-negative fraction. The CDR3 DNA follows: TGTGCCAGCAGAGCCCAAGGGCAGGCGCTCTACGAGCAGTACTTC. It encodes CASRAQGQALYEQYF.